What follows is one T cell receptor (beta chain) and its context. Its matching antigen is unknown. The data belong to a study of blood T cells in healthy people across ages. Study-wide findings and caveats: It was found that TCR beta diversity correlated strongly with the percentage of naive T cells.

The sample, approximately 10 milliliters of peripheral blood, was drawn from each donor. V dropped 1 base and J dropped 0 bases, with 7 bases sitting between them. CDR3 length: 13 amino acids. CDR1 and CDR2 from the germline V gene are SQVTM and ANQGSEA. Using a J-beta primer mix together with a sample-barcoded 5' primer, a second PCR was run for about 6 to 12 cycles. Samples each returned at least 3 million CDR3-containing paired-end reads. Each CDR3 protein is one row after TCRdb ran MiXCR on the 5' RACE reads. The table lists 1.8 million or so distinct CDR3 sequences, around 42% of them singletons.

Specimen: blood. The chain joins TRBV29-1 to TRBJ2-7; D remains ambiguous. This TCR came from a human donor in good health. CDR3 protein: CSVEGADSYEQYF. For the CDR3, the DNA is TGCAGCGTTGAAGGAGCCGACTCCTACGAGCAGTACTTC.